The rows below give T cell receptor beta chains drawn from one sample of a study of blood T cell repertoires in COVID-19. Clones were sequenced by immunoSEQ multiplex PCR, and TCRdb holds only the in-frame ones, with some missing. This table holds 200,000 to 250,000 clones, 85% found once. The specimen sequenced was PBMCs or T cells enriched from blood (not recorded which). All receptors come from a man aged 40-50 years who had recovered from COVID-19. Both conserved end residues are part of each CDR3. D genes are given only for firm matches. Clone size, where shown, is once, few, many, or a class for clones that have expanded.

v_call: TRBV7-8
j_call: TRBJ2-7
clone_size: NA
d_call: TRBD2
cdr3_nt: TGTGCCAGCAGCTTAGGCGGGGGGTCCTACGAGCAGTACTTC
cdr3_aa: CASSLGGGSYEQYF

v_call: TRBV21-1
j_call: TRBJ1-1
clone_size: NA
d_call: NA
cdr3_nt: TGTGCCAGCAGCGGGGACAACTCCAGATGGGGAGCTTTCTTT
cdr3_aa: CASSGDNSRWGAFF

v_call: TRBV19
j_call: TRBJ1-2
clone_size: NA
d_call: TRBD1
cdr3_nt: TGTGCCAGTAGTATAGATCACGGACAGGGGATTAACTATGGCTACACCTTC
cdr3_aa: CASSIDHGQGINYGYTF

v_call: TRBV30
j_call: TRBJ2-5
clone_size: NA
d_call: NA
cdr3_nt: TGTGCCTGGAGTGTTGGTGGAGGGGTAGAGACCCAGTACTTC
cdr3_aa: CAWSVGGGVETQYF

v_call: TRBV7-2
j_call: TRBJ1-1
clone_size: NA
d_call: NA
cdr3_nt: TGTGCCAGCAGCTTATCCACAAGGACAATCACTGAAGCTTTCTTT
cdr3_aa: CASSLSTRTITEAFF

v_call: TRBV7-2
j_call: TRBJ2-3
clone_size: NA
d_call: NA
cdr3_nt: TGTGCCAGCAGCTTTCTCAGCGGTGGCACAGATACGCAGTATTTT
cdr3_aa: CASSFLSGGTDTQYF

v_call: TRBV9
j_call: TRBJ2-7
clone_size: NA
d_call: TRBD2
cdr3_nt: TGTGCCAGCAGCGAGGGACTAGCGGGGAGCGAGCAGTACTTC
cdr3_aa: CASSEGLAGSEQYF

v_call: TRBV7-2
j_call: TRBJ2-7
clone_size: NA
d_call: NA
cdr3_nt: TGTGCCAGCAGCGCGACAGGCCACTACGAGCAGTACTTC
cdr3_aa: CASSATGHYEQYF

v_call: TRBV27
j_call: TRBJ1-5
clone_size: NA
d_call: TRBD1
cdr3_nt: TGTGCCAGCGCTCGGACAGGGCTTTCTTATAGCAATCAGCCCCAGCATTTT
cdr3_aa: CASARTGLSYSNQPQHF

v_call: TRBV4-1
j_call: TRBJ1-2
clone_size: NA
d_call: TRBD1
cdr3_nt: TGCGCCAGCAGCCAACGATCAGGGGGCGCGTCGCGGGGCTACACCTTC
cdr3_aa: CASSQRSGGASRGYTF

v_call: TRBV9
j_call: TRBJ2-6
clone_size: NA
d_call: NA
cdr3_nt: TGTGCCAGCAGCGTACTAGGGGCTGGGGCCAACGTCCTGACTTTC
cdr3_aa: CASSVLGAGANVLTF

v_call: TRBV7-9
j_call: TRBJ1-1
clone_size: NA
d_call: NA
cdr3_nt: TGTGCCAGCAGCTTAGAACTCTCCCGGGCTTTCTTT
cdr3_aa: CASSLELSRAFF

v_call: TRBV10-2
j_call: TRBJ2-7
clone_size: NA
d_call: TRBD2
cdr3_nt: TGCGCCAGCAGTGGGGACTATTACGAGCAGTACTTC
cdr3_aa: CASSGDYYEQYF

v_call: TRBV2
j_call: TRBJ1-2
clone_size: NA
d_call: TRBD1
cdr3_nt: TGTGCCAGCAGTGAACAAGGACCCGGACAGGGACTTGGCTACACCTTC
cdr3_aa: CASSEQGPGQGLGYTF

v_call: TRBV9
j_call: TRBJ2-1
clone_size: NA
d_call: NA
cdr3_nt: TGTGCCAGCAGCGCGTCAGGCTTTGGGGCCAATGAGCAGTTCTTC
cdr3_aa: CASSASGFGANEQFF

v_call: TRBV5-6
j_call: TRBJ2-7
clone_size: few
d_call: NA
cdr3_nt: TGTGCCAGCAGCTTGGGGGGCGTAAACTACGAGCAGTACTTC
cdr3_aa: CASSLGGVNYEQYF

v_call: TRBV5-6
j_call: TRBJ1-1
clone_size: NA
d_call: NA
cdr3_nt: TGTGCCAGCAGCGCTAGGAGCACTGAAGCTTTCTTT
cdr3_aa: CASSARSTEAFF

v_call: TRBV18
j_call: TRBJ2-1
clone_size: NA
d_call: NA
cdr3_nt: TGTGCCAGCTCACCCTCCAGGGAACTGTGGGAGCAGTTCTTC
cdr3_aa: CASSPSRELWEQFF

v_call: TRBV10-3
j_call: TRBJ2-6
clone_size: NA
d_call: NA
cdr3_nt: TGTGCCATCAGTGAGTTGGAGGGAGCTGGGGCCAACGTCCTGACTTTC
cdr3_aa: CAISELEGAGANVLTF

v_call: TRBV15
j_call: TRBJ2-7
clone_size: NA
d_call: TRBD2
cdr3_nt: TGTGCCACCAGCTCCAAGCGGGAGGCTACCTACGAGCAGTACTTC
cdr3_aa: CATSSKREATYEQYF

v_call: TRBV2
j_call: TRBJ2-3
clone_size: NA
d_call: TRBD2
cdr3_nt: TGTGCCAGCAAACGGGAGGGCCCCACGTCGGATACGCAGTATTTT
cdr3_aa: CASKREGPTSDTQYF

v_call: TRBV3-1/TRBV3-2
j_call: TRBJ2-7
clone_size: NA
d_call: NA
cdr3_nt: TGTGCCAGCAGCCAAGGTCCAGGGAATTACGAGCAGTACTTC
cdr3_aa: CASSQGPGNYEQYF

v_call: TRBV6-5
j_call: TRBJ2-7
clone_size: once
d_call: NA
cdr3_nt: TGTGCCAGCAGTTATGGGGCAGGAAACTACGAGCAGTACTTC
cdr3_aa: CASSYGAGNYEQYF

v_call: TRBV28
j_call: TRBJ1-5
clone_size: NA
d_call: TRBD1
cdr3_nt: TGTGCCAGCAGTTCCCCGGGCAGGGGGCAGGGACAGCCCCAGCATTTT
cdr3_aa: CASSSPGRGQGQPQHF

v_call: TRBV9
j_call: TRBJ2-7
clone_size: NA
d_call: TRBD2
cdr3_nt: TGTGCCAGCAGCGTAGGGGCTAGCGGAACCTACGAGCAGTACTTC
cdr3_aa: CASSVGASGTYEQYF

v_call: TRBV24-1
j_call: TRBJ1-2
clone_size: NA
d_call: NA
cdr3_nt: TGTGCCACCAGTGCCAATGACAGGCCCCAAGGCTACACCTTC
cdr3_aa: CATSANDRPQGYTF

v_call: TRBV5-1
j_call: TRBJ2-2
clone_size: few
d_call: NA
cdr3_nt: TGCGCCAGCAGCTTACGGGGGAGAACGAACACCGGGGAGCTGTTTTTT
cdr3_aa: CASSLRGRTNTGELFF

v_call: TRBV5-4
j_call: TRBJ2-3
clone_size: NA
d_call: NA
cdr3_nt: TGTGCCAGCAGCTCAAGGACAGACACAGATACGCAGTATTTT
cdr3_aa: CASSSRTDTDTQYF

v_call: TRBV4-3
j_call: TRBJ2-7
clone_size: few
d_call: TRBD1
cdr3_nt: TGCGCCAGCAGCCAAGAAGGGGGCGGTCCCTACGAGCAGTACTTC
cdr3_aa: CASSQEGGGPYEQYF

v_call: TRBV27
j_call: TRBJ2-4
clone_size: NA
d_call: NA
cdr3_nt: TGTGCCAGCAGTTTCCGCAGGGGGGACATTCAGTACTTC
cdr3_aa: CASSFRRGDIQYF

v_call: TRBV11-2
j_call: TRBJ1-5
clone_size: once
d_call: NA
cdr3_nt: TGTGCCAGCAGCTTAGCAGGAGGGGATATCGGAGCCCAGCATTTT
cdr3_aa: CASSLAGGDIGAQHF

v_call: TRBV6-5
j_call: TRBJ2-1
clone_size: NA
d_call: NA
cdr3_nt: TGTGCCAGCAGTTACAGGGGAAGCTCCTACAATGAGCAGTTCTTC
cdr3_aa: CASSYRGSSYNEQFF

v_call: TRBV5-4
j_call: TRBJ2-3
clone_size: NA
d_call: NA
cdr3_nt: TGTGCCAGCAGCTTGGAACTCACAGATACGCAGTATTTT
cdr3_aa: CASSLELTDTQYF

v_call: TRBV19
j_call: TRBJ2-1
clone_size: NA
d_call: TRBD1
cdr3_nt: TGTGCCAGTAGTGAATACAGGGGTCCCAATGAGCAGTTCTTC
cdr3_aa: CASSEYRGPNEQFF

v_call: TRBV9
j_call: TRBJ1-1
clone_size: NA
d_call: NA
cdr3_nt: TGTGCCAGCAGCGTAACCGGGACAACGAACACTGAAGCTTTCTTT
cdr3_aa: CASSVTGTTNTEAFF

v_call: TRBV6-5
j_call: TRBJ1-2
clone_size: NA
d_call: TRBD1
cdr3_nt: TGTGCCAGCAGTTCCAGGGGGGACCATGGCTACACCTTC
cdr3_aa: CASSSRGDHGYTF

v_call: TRBV6-2/TRBV6-3
j_call: TRBJ2-1
clone_size: NA
d_call: NA
cdr3_nt: TGTGCCAGCAGTTACAGTCTACATGAGCAGTTCTTC
cdr3_aa: CASSYSLHEQFF

v_call: TRBV5-4
j_call: TRBJ1-2
clone_size: NA
d_call: NA
cdr3_nt: TGTGCCACCCGCCTCCATGGGGAGGGTGGCTACACCTTC
cdr3_aa: CATRLHGEGGYTF

v_call: TRBV6-6
j_call: TRBJ1-1
clone_size: NA
d_call: NA
cdr3_nt: TGTGCCAGCAGCTCACAGGAGAACACTGAAGCTTTCTTT
cdr3_aa: CASSSQENTEAFF

v_call: TRBV12-3/TRBV12-4
j_call: TRBJ1-6
clone_size: few
d_call: NA
cdr3_nt: TGTGCCAGCAGTTTAAGGGGTTCACCCCTCCACTTT
cdr3_aa: CASSLRGSPLHF

v_call: TRBV11-3
j_call: TRBJ1-2
clone_size: NA
d_call: NA
cdr3_nt: TGTGCCAGCAGCTCGACTATGGGCCATGGCTACACCTTC
cdr3_aa: CASSSTMGHGYTF

v_call: TRBV18
j_call: TRBJ2-2
clone_size: NA
d_call: TRBD2
cdr3_nt: TGTGCCAGCTCACCCCTAAAGAGACTAGCGGGGAACACCGGGGAGCTGTTTTTT
cdr3_aa: CASSPLKRLAGNTGELFF

v_call: TRBV2
j_call: TRBJ1-1
clone_size: NA
d_call: TRBD1
cdr3_nt: TGTGCCAGCAGACAGGGGTCAAACACTGAAGCTTTCTTT
cdr3_aa: CASRQGSNTEAFF

v_call: TRBV11-2
j_call: TRBJ2-7
clone_size: NA
d_call: TRBD2
cdr3_nt: TGTGCCAGCAGCTTCAGGGGACTAGCGGGATCCTACGAGCAGTACTTC
cdr3_aa: CASSFRGLAGSYEQYF

v_call: TRBV5-1
j_call: TRBJ2-7
clone_size: NA
d_call: TRBD1
cdr3_nt: TGCGCCAGCAGTTCCGGGACAGGGGGGGTGTACGAGCAGTACTTC
cdr3_aa: CASSSGTGGVYEQYF

v_call: TRBV15
j_call: TRBJ2-7
clone_size: NA
d_call: NA
cdr3_nt: TGTGCCACCAGCAGGTCGGCAGACAGATCCTACGAGCAGTACTTC
cdr3_aa: CATSRSADRSYEQYF

v_call: TRBV12-3/TRBV12-4
j_call: TRBJ2-1
clone_size: once
d_call: NA
cdr3_nt: TGTGCCAGCAGTCTAAACAATGAGCAGTTCTTC
cdr3_aa: CASSLNNEQFF

v_call: TRBV7-2
j_call: TRBJ1-3
clone_size: NA
d_call: NA
cdr3_nt: TGTGCCAGCAGCCAACAGGGAAACACCATATATTTT
cdr3_aa: CASSQQGNTIYF

v_call: TRBV6-5
j_call: TRBJ1-2
clone_size: once
d_call: TRBD1
cdr3_nt: TGTGCCAGCAACTTCGGACAGGGGGCAGGGGGCTACACCTTC
cdr3_aa: CASNFGQGAGGYTF

v_call: TRBV5-1
j_call: TRBJ2-7
clone_size: few
d_call: NA
cdr3_nt: TGCGCCAGCAAAGGAGAGTACGAGCAGTACTTC
cdr3_aa: CASKGEYEQYF

v_call: TRBV7-8
j_call: TRBJ1-5
clone_size: NA
d_call: NA
cdr3_nt: TGTGCCAGCAGCTTAATGAGTGATCAGCCCCAGCATTTT
cdr3_aa: CASSLMSDQPQHF

v_call: TRBV21-1
j_call: TRBJ2-7
clone_size: medium-sized
d_call: NA
cdr3_nt: TGTGCCAGCAGCAAAGGGCGGGCCTACGAGCAGTACTTC
cdr3_aa: CASSKGRAYEQYF

v_call: TRBV5-5
j_call: TRBJ1-1
clone_size: NA
d_call: TRBD1
cdr3_nt: TGTGCCAGCAGCTTTAGACAGGGGAGAGGCACTGAAGCTTTCTTT
cdr3_aa: CASSFRQGRGTEAFF

v_call: TRBV6-5
j_call: TRBJ2-7
clone_size: NA
d_call: TRBD1
cdr3_nt: TGTGCCAGCAGTCCGGACAGGGCCGCCCTAAACGAGCAGTACTTC
cdr3_aa: CASSPDRAALNEQYF

v_call: TRBV4-3
j_call: TRBJ2-7
clone_size: NA
d_call: TRBD2
cdr3_nt: TGCGCCAGCAGCCAAGGGAGGGCACTAGCGGGAGGCGAGCAGTACTTC
cdr3_aa: CASSQGRALAGGEQYF

v_call: TRBV3-1/TRBV3-2
j_call: TRBJ1-2
clone_size: NA
d_call: TRBD1
cdr3_nt: TGTGCCAGCAGCCTTGTCCCGGGACAGGGTCGCTATGGCTACACCTTC
cdr3_aa: CASSLVPGQGRYGYTF

v_call: TRBV2
j_call: TRBJ1-1
clone_size: NA
d_call: NA
cdr3_nt: TGTGCCAGCAGTGAGGTTGAGCTGACTGAAGCTTTCTTT
cdr3_aa: CASSEVELTEAFF

v_call: TRBV5-5
j_call: TRBJ2-7
clone_size: NA
d_call: TRBD2
cdr3_nt: TGTGCCAGCAGCTTGGGAAGCGGGAGAATCGACGAGCAGTACTTC
cdr3_aa: CASSLGSGRIDEQYF

v_call: TRBV6-5
j_call: TRBJ1-4
clone_size: NA
d_call: NA
cdr3_nt: TGTGCCAGCAGTTACCTAGGGGCAACTAATGAAAAACTGTTTTTT
cdr3_aa: CASSYLGATNEKLFF

v_call: TRBV5-4
j_call: TRBJ2-7
clone_size: few
d_call: TRBD2
cdr3_nt: TGTGCCAGCAGCTCATGGGAACTAGCGGACTACGAGCAGTACTTC
cdr3_aa: CASSSWELADYEQYF